A selection of T cell receptor beta chains follows, all from one sample in a study of T cell changes during pregnancy in multiple sclerosis. Sequencing was performed with immunoSEQ multiplex PCR; in TCRdb, only in-frame clones are kept and a portion is missing. The sample gives more than 30,000 clones, about 90% of which show up once; around 0.35% is in the top ten. The material sequenced was CD4+ T cells from peripheral blood mononuclear cells, taken in the third trimester of pregnancy. The receptor source for this set is a female donor in good health, enrolled as a control in a pregnancy study. The conserved cysteine and the conserved F or W are not part of the CDR3 here. D genes are given only for firm matches. Not every row has a clone size; where given, it reads once, few, many or a size class.

v_gene: TRBV28; d_gene: .; abundance: .; j_gene: TRBJ2-7; CDR3aa: ASSGQTYEQY
v_gene: TRBV6-5; d_gene: .; abundance: .; j_gene: TRBJ1-5; CDR3aa: ASSRVMGNQPQH
v_gene: TRBV11-2; d_gene: TRBD1; abundance: .; j_gene: TRBJ2-7; CDR3aa: ASSQRQGTYEQY
v_gene: TRBV4-2; d_gene: .; abundance: few; j_gene: TRBJ1-1; CDR3aa: ASSQEGINTEAF
v_gene: TRBV6-1; d_gene: .; abundance: .; j_gene: TRBJ1-5; CDR3aa: ASSEGGRRNQPQH
v_gene: TRBV28; d_gene: .; abundance: .; j_gene: TRBJ1-2; CDR3aa: ASSNRVDYGYT
v_gene: TRBV18; d_gene: .; abundance: .; j_gene: TRBJ2-6; CDR3aa: ASSPNSGANVLT
v_gene: TRBV5-1; d_gene: .; abundance: .; j_gene: TRBJ1-2; CDR3aa: ASSPYEGRVVGYT
v_gene: TRBV18; d_gene: TRBD2; abundance: .; j_gene: TRBJ2-7; CDR3aa: ASSPQRTSGN
v_gene: TRBV29-1; d_gene: .; abundance: once; j_gene: TRBJ2-4; CDR3aa: SVEFGGKVNIQY
v_gene: TRBV5-5; d_gene: .; abundance: .; j_gene: TRBJ2-1; CDR3aa: ASSSTATLSYNEQF
v_gene: TRBV6-1; d_gene: .; abundance: .; j_gene: TRBJ1-1; CDR3aa: ASSERGRGGAF
v_gene: TRBV30; d_gene: .; abundance: .; j_gene: TRBJ2-3; CDR3aa: AWSKVGPRDTQY
v_gene: TRBV6-5; d_gene: .; abundance: .; j_gene: TRBJ2-6; CDR3aa: ASSSSRGSGANVLT
v_gene: TRBV6-4; d_gene: .; abundance: once; j_gene: TRBJ1-4; CDR3aa: ASLTTGEKLF